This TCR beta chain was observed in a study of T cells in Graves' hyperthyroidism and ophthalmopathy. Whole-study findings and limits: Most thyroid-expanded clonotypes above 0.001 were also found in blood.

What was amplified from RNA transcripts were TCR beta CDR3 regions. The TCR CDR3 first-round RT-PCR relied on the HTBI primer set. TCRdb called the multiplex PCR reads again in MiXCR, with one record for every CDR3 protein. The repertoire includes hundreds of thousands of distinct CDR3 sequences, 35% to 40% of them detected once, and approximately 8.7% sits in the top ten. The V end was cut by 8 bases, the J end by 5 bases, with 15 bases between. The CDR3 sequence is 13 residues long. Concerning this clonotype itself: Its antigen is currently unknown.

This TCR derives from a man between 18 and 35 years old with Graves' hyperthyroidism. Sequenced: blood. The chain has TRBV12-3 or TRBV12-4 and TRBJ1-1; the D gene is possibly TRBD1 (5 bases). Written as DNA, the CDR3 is TGTGCCAGCGCAACGGGGCAGTGGACTGAAGCTTTCTTT. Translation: CASATGQWTEAFF.